A selection of T cell receptor beta chains follows, all from one sample in a study of cytomegalovirus exposure and HLA in healthy donors. Assay used: immunoSEQ multiplex PCR; TCRdb lists only in-frame clones, some missing. Its table records approximately 120,000 clones. Sequences were obtained from PBMCs. These receptors were obtained from a man in his forties in good health and CMV-seronegative. CDR3s include the opening cysteine and the closing phenylalanine or tryptophan. Each record gives: D gene, V gene, J gene, CDR3 protein, CDR3 DNA. A D gene is named only where the DNA matches it firmly.

>-|TRBV19|TRBJ2-7
CARAGRRTGEQYF
TGTGCCAGGGCGGGACGGCGTACAGGCGAGCAGTACTTC
>TRBD1|TRBV6-5|TRBJ1-2
CASSYRDRGYGYTF
TGTGCCAGCAGTTACCGGGACAGGGGGTATGGCTACACCTTC
>-|TRBV27|TRBJ2-5
CASNWLGGQGTQYF
TGTGCCAGCAACTGGTTGGGGGGGCAGGGGACCCAGTACTTC
>TRBD2|TRBV30|TRBJ2-3
CAWERESTDTQYF
TGTGCCTGGGAGCGGGAGTCCACAGATACGCAGTATTTT
>-|TRBV6-5|TRBJ2-7
CASSYRQSSYEQYF
TGTGCCAGCAGTTATAGACAGAGCTCCTACGAGCAGTACTTC
>-|TRBV20-1|TRBJ1-2
CSAMHTYGYTF
TGCAGTGCTATGCACACCTATGGCTACACCTTC
>-|TRBV27|TRBJ1-5
CASSFTTGYQPQHF
TGTGCCAGCAGTTTCACCACGGGGTATCAGCCCCAGCATTTT
>TRBD1|TRBV7-3|TRBJ2-7
CASSLGPGQGYEQYF
TGTGCCAGCAGCTTAGGGCCGGGACAGGGCTACGAGCAGTACTTC
>-|TRBV4-3|TRBJ1-2
CASSFAGLIRYGYTF
TGCGCCAGCAGCTTTGCAGGGCTGATAAGATATGGCTACACCTTC
>TRBD1|TRBV11-3|TRBJ1-1
CASSSGQGEVNTEAFF
TGTGCCAGCAGCTCCGGACAGGGGGAGGTGAACACTGAAGCTTTCTTT
>TRBD2|TRBV5-1|TRBJ2-1
CASSSVLAGNEQFF
TGCGCCAGCAGCTCGGTCCTAGCGGGCAATGAGCAGTTCTTC
>-|TRBV11-3|TRBJ1-2
CASSLVAGRGYTF
TGTGCCAGCAGCTTAGTGGCGGGGCGAGGCTACACCTTC
>TRBD2|TRBV7-8|TRBJ2-7
CASSSQETSGTYERYF
TGTGCCAGCAGCTCCCAAGAGACTAGCGGAACCTACGAGCGGTACTTC
>-|TRBV5-8|TRBJ2-2
CASGLASDTGELFF
TGTGCCAGCGGGCTAGCGTCTGACACCGGGGAGCTGTTTTTT
>-|TRBV12-1|TRBJ2-7
CASSFAPGVRTYEQYF
TGTGCCAGCAGCTTTGCGCCGGGAGTTAGGACCTACGAGCAGTACTTC
>-|TRBV29-1|TRBJ1-1
CSVEKNREYTEAFF
TGCAGCGTCGAAAAAAACAGGGAGTACACTGAAGCTTTCTTT